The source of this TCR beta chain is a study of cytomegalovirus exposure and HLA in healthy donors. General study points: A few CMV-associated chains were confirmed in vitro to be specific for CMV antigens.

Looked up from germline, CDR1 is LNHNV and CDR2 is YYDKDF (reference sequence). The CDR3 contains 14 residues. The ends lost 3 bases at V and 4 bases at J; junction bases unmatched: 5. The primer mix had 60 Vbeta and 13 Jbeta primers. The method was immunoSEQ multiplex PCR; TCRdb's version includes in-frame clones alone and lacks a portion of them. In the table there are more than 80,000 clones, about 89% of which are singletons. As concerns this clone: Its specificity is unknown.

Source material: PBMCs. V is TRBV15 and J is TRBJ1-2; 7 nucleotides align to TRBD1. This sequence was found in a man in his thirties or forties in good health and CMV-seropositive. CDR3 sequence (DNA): TGTGCCACCAGCAGCGCCGGGACAGTCTATGGCTACACCTTC. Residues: CATSSAGTVYGYTF.